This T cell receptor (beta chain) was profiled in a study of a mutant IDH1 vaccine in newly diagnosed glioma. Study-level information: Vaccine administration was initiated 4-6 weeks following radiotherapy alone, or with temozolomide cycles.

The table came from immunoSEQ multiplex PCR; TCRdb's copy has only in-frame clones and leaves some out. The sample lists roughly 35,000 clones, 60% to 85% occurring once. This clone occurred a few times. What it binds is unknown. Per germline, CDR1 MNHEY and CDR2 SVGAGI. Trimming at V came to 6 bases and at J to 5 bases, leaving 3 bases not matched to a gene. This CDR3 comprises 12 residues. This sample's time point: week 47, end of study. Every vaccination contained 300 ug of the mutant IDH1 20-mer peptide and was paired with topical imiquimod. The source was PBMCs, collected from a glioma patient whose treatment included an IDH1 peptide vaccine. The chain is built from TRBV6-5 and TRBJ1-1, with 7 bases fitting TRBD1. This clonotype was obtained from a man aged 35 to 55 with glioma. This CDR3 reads CASSRQGTEAFF. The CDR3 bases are TGTGCCAGCAGCCGACAGGGTACTGAAGCTTTCTTT.